The clone carrying this T cell receptor beta chain was found a few times. This record belongs to a study of blood T cell repertoires in COVID-19. Turning to the study itself: Sites across the United States, Italy and Spain contributed samples from acute and convalescent COVID-19. The cDNA or gDNA used as material had been derived from T cells, B-cell-depleted T cells, or PBMCs.

The germline CDR1 and CDR2 sequences are MNHEY and SMNVEV (reference sequence). CDR3 length equals 18 residues. The trim removed 4 bases at V and 1 base at J, leaving 13 bases unmatched. In the source study's methods: For nucleated cells, counts were estimated from reference gene primer amplification. Data came from immunoSEQ multiplex PCR; TCRdb stores just in-frame clones and leaves some out. That table is the source of V, J and clone size, and D and trimming were worked out from the DNA. The sample contains under 150,000 clones, roughly four fifths of which appear only once. The clonotype originates from a man aged 40-49 years with active or convalescent COVID-19. V and J are TRBV27 and TRBJ1-2; 9 nucleotides agree with TRBD1. Sequenced material: peripheral blood. CDR3 region: CASSSLGGQGGVNYGYTF. As DNA, the CDR3 is TGTGCCAGCAGTTCACTAGGGGGACAGGGAGGCGTTAACTATGGCTACACCTTC.